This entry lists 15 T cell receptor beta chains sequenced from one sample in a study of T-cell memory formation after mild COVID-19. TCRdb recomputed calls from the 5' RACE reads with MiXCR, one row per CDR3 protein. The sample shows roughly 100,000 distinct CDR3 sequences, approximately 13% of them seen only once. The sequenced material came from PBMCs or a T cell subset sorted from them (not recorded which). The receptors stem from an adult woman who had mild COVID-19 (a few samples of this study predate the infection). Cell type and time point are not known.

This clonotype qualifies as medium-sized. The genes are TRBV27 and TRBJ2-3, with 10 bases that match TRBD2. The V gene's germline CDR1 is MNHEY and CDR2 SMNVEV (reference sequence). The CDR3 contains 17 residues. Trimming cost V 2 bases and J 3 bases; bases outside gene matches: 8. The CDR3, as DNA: TGTGCCAGCAGTTTAAGCGGGGGGGCATCATTAACAGATACGCAGTATTTT. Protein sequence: CASSLSGGASLTDTQYF.

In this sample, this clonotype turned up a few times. CDR3 coding DNA: TGTGCCAGCAGCCTCACTTTGGGAGAGGATGAGCAGTTCTTC. This sequence encodes CASSLTLGEDEQFF. V gene TRBV7-6 combines with J gene TRBJ2-1; the D gene is possibly TRBD2 (5 bases). Trimming pared 5 bases from V and 8 bases from J, leaving 16 bases between. This CDR3 region has 14 residues. The germline V gene has CDR1 SGHVS and CDR2 FNYEAQ. Based on the CDR3 plus reference TRBV7-6 and TRBJ2-1, the full variable domain is GAGVSQSPRYKVTKRGQDVALRCDPISGHVSLYWYRQALGQGPEFLTYFNYEAQQDKSGLPNDRFSAERPEGSISTLTIQRTEQRDSAMYRCASSLTLGEDEQFFGPGTRLTVL.

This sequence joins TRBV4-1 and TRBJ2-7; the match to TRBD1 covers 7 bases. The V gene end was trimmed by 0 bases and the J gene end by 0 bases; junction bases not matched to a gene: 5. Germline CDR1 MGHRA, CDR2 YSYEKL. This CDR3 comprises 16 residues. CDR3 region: CASSQDFGTDSYEQYF. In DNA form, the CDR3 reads TGCGCCAGCAGCCAAGATTTCGGGACAGACTCCTACGAGCAGTACTTC.

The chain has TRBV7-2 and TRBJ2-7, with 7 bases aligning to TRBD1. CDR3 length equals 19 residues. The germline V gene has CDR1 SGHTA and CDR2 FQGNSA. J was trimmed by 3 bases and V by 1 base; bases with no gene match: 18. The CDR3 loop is CASSLVLPTGNLVHYEQYF. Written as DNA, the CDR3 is TGTGCCAGCAGCTTAGTATTGCCGACAGGGAATCTTGTCCACTACGAGCAGTACTTC.

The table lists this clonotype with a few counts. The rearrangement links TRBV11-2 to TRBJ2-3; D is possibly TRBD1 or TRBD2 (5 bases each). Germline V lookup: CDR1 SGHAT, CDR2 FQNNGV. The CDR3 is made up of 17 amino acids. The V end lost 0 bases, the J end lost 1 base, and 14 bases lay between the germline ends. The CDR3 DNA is TGTGCCAGCAGCTTAGATCTTGGGGTGGGGGGCACAGATACGCAGTATTTT. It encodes CASSLDLGVGGTDTQYF.

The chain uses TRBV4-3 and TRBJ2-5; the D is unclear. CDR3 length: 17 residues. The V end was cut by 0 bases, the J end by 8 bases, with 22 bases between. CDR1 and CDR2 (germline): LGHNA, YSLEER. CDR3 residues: CASSQDSSARALGTQYF. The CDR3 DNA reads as TGCGCCAGCAGCCAAGATTCTTCCGCCCGGGCCCTTGGAACCCAGTACTTC.

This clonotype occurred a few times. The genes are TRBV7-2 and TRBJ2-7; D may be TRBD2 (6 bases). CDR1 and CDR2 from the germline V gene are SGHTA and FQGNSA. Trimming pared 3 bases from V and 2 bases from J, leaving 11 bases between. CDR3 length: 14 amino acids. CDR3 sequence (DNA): TGTGCCAGCAGCTTTGGCGGGGAGACCTACGAGCAGTACTTC. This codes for CASSFGGETYEQYF.

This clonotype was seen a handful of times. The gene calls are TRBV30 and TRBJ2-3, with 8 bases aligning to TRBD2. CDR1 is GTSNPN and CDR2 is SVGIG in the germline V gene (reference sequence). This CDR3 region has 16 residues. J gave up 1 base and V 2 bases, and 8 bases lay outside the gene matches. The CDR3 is CAWSPRGGRGTDTQYF. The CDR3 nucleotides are TGTGCCTGGAGTCCTCGGGGGGGCCGGGGCACAGATACGCAGTATTTT.

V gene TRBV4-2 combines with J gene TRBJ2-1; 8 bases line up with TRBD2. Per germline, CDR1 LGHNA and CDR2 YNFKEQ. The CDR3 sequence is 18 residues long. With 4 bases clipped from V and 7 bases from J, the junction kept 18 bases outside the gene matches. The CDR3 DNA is TGTGCCAGCAGCCCCGCTCTAAGGGAGCGGGAGTTAGATAATGAGCAGTTCTTC. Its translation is CASSPALRERELDNEQFF.

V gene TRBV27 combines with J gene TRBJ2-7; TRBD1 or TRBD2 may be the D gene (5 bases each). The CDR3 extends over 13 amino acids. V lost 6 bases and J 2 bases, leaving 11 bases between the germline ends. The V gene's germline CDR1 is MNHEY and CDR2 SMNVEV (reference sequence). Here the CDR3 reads CASRVGTAYEQYF. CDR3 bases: TGTGCCAGCAGGGTGGGGACGGCCTACGAGCAGTACTTC.

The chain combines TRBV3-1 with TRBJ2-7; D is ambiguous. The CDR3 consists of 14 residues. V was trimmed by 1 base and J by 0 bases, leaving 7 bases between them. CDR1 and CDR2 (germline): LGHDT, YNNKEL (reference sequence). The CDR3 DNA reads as TGTGCCAGCAGCCAAGGGTGGGTCTCCTACGAGCAGTACTTC. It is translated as CASSQGWVSYEQYF.

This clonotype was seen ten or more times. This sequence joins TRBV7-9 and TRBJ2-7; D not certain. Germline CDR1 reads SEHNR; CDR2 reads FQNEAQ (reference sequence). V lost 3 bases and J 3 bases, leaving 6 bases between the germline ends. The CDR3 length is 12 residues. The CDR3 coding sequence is TGTGCCAGCAGCTTTAAAGGCTACGAGCAGTACTTC. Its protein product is CASSFKGYEQYF.

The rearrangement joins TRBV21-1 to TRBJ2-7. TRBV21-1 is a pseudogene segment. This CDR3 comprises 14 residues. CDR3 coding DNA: TGTGCCAGCAGCAAGGACGTTAAATTTGGCGAGCAGTACTTC. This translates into CASSKDVKFGEQYF.

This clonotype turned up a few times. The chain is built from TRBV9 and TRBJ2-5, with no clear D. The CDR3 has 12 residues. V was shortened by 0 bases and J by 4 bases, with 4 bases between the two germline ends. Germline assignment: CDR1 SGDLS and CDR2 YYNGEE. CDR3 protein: CASSVGGETQYF. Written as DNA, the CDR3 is TGTGCCAGCAGCGTAGGGGGAGAGACCCAGTACTTC.

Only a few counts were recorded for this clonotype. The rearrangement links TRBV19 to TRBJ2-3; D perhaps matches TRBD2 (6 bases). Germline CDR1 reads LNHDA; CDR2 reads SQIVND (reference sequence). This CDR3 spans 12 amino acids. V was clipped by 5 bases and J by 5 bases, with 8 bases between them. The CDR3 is CASSAGGDTQYF. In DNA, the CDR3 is TGTGCCAGTAGTGCCGGGGGAGATACGCAGTATTTT. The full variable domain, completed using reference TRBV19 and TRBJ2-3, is DGGITQSPKYLFRKEGQNVTLSCEQNLNHDAMYWYRQDPGQGLRLIYYSQIVNDFQKGDIAEGYSVSREKKESFPLTVTSAQKNPTAFYLCASSAGGDTQYFGPGTRLTVL.